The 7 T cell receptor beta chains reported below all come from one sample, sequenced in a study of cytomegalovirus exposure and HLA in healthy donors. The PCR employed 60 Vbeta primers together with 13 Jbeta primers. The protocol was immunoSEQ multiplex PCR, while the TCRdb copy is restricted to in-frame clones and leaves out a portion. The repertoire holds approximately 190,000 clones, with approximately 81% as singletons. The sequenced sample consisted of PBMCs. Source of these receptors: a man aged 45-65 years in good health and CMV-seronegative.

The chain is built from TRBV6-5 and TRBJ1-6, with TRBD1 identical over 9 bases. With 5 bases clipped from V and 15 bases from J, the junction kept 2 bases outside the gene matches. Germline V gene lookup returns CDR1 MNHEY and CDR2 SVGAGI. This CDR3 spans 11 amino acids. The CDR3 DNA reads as TGTGCCAGCAGTGCGGGACAGGGCCTCCACTTT. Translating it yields CASSAGQGLHF.

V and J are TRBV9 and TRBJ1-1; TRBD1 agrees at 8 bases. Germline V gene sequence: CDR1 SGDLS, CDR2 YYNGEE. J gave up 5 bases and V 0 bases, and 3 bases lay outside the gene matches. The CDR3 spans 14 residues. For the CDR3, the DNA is TGTGCCAGCAGCGTAGTAACAGGGGGAACTGAAGCTTTCTTT. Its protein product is CASSVVTGGTEAFF.

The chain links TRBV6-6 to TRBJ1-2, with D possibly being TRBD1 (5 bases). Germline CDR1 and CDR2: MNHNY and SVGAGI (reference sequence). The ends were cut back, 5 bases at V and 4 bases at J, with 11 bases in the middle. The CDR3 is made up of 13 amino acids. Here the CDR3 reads CASSPDRLYGYTF. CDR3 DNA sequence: TGTGCCAGCAGTCCCGACAGACTCTATGGCTACACCTTC.

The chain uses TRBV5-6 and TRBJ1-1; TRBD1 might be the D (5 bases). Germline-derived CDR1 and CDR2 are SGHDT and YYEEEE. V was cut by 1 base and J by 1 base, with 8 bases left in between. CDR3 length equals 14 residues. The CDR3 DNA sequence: TGTGCCAGCAGCTTGTCAGACAGGAACACTGAAGCTTTCTTT. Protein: CASSLSDRNTEAFF.

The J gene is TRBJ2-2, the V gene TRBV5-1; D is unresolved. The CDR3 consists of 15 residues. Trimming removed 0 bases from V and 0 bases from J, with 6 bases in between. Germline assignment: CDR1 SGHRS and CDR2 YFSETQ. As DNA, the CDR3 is TGCGCCAGCAGCTTGGGCGCCGCGAACACCGGGGAGCTGTTTTTT. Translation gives CASSLGAANTGELFF.

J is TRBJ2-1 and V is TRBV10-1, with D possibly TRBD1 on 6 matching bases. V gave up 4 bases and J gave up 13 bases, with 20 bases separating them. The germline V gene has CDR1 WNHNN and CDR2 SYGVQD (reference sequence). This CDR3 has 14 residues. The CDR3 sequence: CASSGPADSISQFF. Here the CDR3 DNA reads TGCGCCAGCAGTGGGCCGGCGGACAGCATATCCCAGTTCTTC.

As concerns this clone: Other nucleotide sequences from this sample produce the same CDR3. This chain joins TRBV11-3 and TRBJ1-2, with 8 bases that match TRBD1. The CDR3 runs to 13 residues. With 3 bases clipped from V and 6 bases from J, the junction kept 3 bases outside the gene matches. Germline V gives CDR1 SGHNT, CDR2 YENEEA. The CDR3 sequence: CASSFGQGDGYTF. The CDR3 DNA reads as TGTGCCAGCAGCTTCGGACAGGGTGATGGCTACACCTTC.